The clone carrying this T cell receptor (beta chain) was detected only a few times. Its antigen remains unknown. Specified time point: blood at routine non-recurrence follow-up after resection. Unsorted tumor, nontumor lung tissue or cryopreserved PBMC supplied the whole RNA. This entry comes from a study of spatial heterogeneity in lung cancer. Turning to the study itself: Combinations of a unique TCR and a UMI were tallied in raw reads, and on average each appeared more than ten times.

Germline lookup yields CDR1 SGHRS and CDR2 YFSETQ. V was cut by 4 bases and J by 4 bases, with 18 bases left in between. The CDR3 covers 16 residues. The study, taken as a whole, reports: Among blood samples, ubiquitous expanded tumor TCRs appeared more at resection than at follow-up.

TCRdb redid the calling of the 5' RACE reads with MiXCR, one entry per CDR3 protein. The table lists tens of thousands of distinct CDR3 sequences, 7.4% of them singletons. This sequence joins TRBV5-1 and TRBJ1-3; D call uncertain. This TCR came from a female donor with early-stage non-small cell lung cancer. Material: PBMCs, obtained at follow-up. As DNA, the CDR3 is TGCGCCAGCAGCGAGCGTCTGCCCCTGGGAGGAAACACCATATATTTT. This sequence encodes CASSERLPLGGNTIYF.